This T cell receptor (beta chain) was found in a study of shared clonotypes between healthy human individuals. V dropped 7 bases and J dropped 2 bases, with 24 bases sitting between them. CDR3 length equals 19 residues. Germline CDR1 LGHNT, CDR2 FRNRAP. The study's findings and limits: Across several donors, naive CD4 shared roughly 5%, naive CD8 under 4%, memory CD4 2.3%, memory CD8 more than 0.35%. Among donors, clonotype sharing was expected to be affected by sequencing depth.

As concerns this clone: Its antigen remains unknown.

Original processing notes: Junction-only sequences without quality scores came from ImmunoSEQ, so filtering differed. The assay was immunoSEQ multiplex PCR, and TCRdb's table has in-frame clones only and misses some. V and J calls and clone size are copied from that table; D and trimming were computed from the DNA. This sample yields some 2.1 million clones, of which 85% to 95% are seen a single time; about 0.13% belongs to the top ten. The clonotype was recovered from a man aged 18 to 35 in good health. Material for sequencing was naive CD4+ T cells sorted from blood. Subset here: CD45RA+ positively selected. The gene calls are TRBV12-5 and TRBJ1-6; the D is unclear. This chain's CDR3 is CASVLAGKGSGTYNSPLHF. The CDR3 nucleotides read TGTGCTAGTGTGTTGGCAGGAAAGGGTAGTGGCACCTATAATTCACCCCTCCACTTT.